This T cell receptor beta chain was captured in a study of CD8+ T cells in alopecia areata. Overall study context: Treated individuals took tofacitinib by mouth, 5 to 10 mg twice daily. Treated patients' severity was scored by percentage of affected scalp area.

CDR3 size: 14 residues. CDR1 and CDR2 (germline): SEHNR, FQNEAQ (reference sequence). V was trimmed by 0 bases and J by 6 bases, leaving 11 bases between them. cDNA serving as the sequencing template came from extracted, reverse transcribed RNA. Profiled with immunoSEQ multiplex PCR; TCRdb holds only in-frame clones, not every one. The sample lists about 210,000 clones; about 40% were seen once. Treatment here: oral pan-JAK inhibitor, 5-10 mg twice daily. The investigators collected lesional scalp punch biopsies and peripheral blood from alopecia areata patients. The clonotype was recovered from a human donor with alopecia areata. Sequences were derived from CD4+ T cells sorted from blood, sampled at approximately week 36, from a patient treated with tofacitinib. The chain recombines TRBV7-9 with TRBJ1-2, with D possibly being TRBD1 (6 bases). The CDR3 DNA reads TGTGCCAGCAGCTTAGCTGGCAGGGGAGATGGCTACACCTTC. Residues: CASSLAGRGDGYTF.